This T cell receptor (beta chain) was observed in a study of T cells after yellow fever vaccination. Looking at the study overall: Preparation of fractions with low cell numbers was performed using SMART-Seq v4 Ultra Low Input.

Study-wide findings and caveats: Most clones from primary vaccination resurfaced after the booster (96% CD4, 70% to 90% CD8). Only a small proportion of the clonotypes turned up in both the CD4 and the CD8 compartments, likely arising from convergent recombination.

This CDR3 is built from 11 residues. Trimming removed 3 bases at V and 7 bases at J, with 6 bases between. The germline V gene has CDR1 LGHDT and CDR2 YNNKEL (reference sequence). This clonotype was seen at least ten times. Its antigen is still unknown. Using its own MiXCR run on the 5' RACE reads, TCRdb lists one record per CDR3 protein. The profile shows just under 600,000 distinct CDR3 sequences, roughly 13% of them singletons. The sample here was PBMCs, taken on the day of the yellow fever booster vaccination. The genes are TRBV3-1 and TRBJ2-5; D is uncertain. This clonotype was sampled from a man between 25 and 39 years old who received the YFV17D yellow fever vaccine. CDR3 in DNA: TGTGCCAGCAGCCAGGAAGGGACCCAGTACTTC. Protein sequence: CASSQEGTQYF.